The sequence of this T cell receptor beta chain was determined in a study of control samples from healthy donors and cancer patients. Produced via immunoSEQ multiplex PCR; TCRdb's table is partial and in-frame only. The table has 95,000 to 150,000 clones, 80% to 95% seen once. The germline V gene encodes CDR1 MNHEY and CDR2 SMNVEV (reference sequence). V was trimmed by 3 bases and J by 0 bases, leaving 11 bases between them. The length of the CDR3 is 15 residues. The chain employs TRBV27 and TRBJ2-5, with a tentative D call TRBD2 (5 bases). This TCR came from a man older than 75 with head and neck cancer. Sequenced sample: PBMCs. The CDR3 loop is CASSFLARYQETQYF. The DNA of the CDR3 is TGTGCCAGCAGTTTCCTAGCCAGGTACCAAGAGACCCAGTACTTC.